This TCR beta chain came from a study of blood T cells in healthy people across ages. General study findings and limits: The long-lived group displayed more naive CD4+ cells, plus higher diversity, than the aged donors did.

The germline V gene has CDR1 SGDLS and CDR2 YYNGEE. CDR3 length equals 15 residues. V was pared by 0 bases and J by 0 bases, with 9 bases between. Points on this clonotype: Antigen: not known.

Then a second PCR, running roughly 7 to 11 cycles, was carried out with a sample-barcoded 5' primer and a J-beta primer mix. Unique molecular identifiers of 12 random nucleotides labeled each cDNA. Sequencing of every sample gave 3 million or more CDR3-containing paired-end reads. TCRdb analysed the 5' RACE reads with MiXCR anew, one entry per CDR3 protein. The data show more than 700,000 distinct CDR3 sequences, with 35% to 50% seen just once and 15% to 20% held by the top ten. The clonotype was recovered from a man older than 75 in good health. This chain connects TRBV9 to TRBJ1-2; D remains ambiguous. The sample taken for sequencing was blood. In DNA form, the CDR3 reads TGTGCCAGCAGCGTAGCTCTGGCAGCTAACTATGGCTACACCTTC. Its translation is CASSVALAANYGYTF.